This T cell receptor beta chain derives from a study of siplizumab effects on memory and regulatory T cells. This clone has only one observation. V lost 6 bases and J lost 3; bases outside the gene matches: 5. CDR3 length: 16 residues. Germline V lookup: CDR1 MDHEN, CDR2 SYDVKM. Assay: immunoSEQ multiplex PCR; the TCRdb copy retains only in-frame clones and omits some. The sample has some 90,000 clones, around 90% seen once. This clonotype was obtained from a human donor in good health. The chain links TRBV28 to TRBJ2-2; TRBD2 agrees at 12 bases. Sequenced input: CD4+ T cells sorted from blood. CDR3 DNA sequence: TGTGCCAGCAGGACTAGCGGGAGTCAGGACACCGGGGAGCTGTTTTTT. Amino acid sequence: CASRTSGSQDTGELFF.